This TCR beta chain stems from a study of human T cells and chemical hapten exposure. The sample's time point: pre-sensitization, week 0. Treatment indicated: therapeutic diphenylcyclopropenone sensitization with weekly scalp DPC. This clonotype has only a few counts. Its specificity is unknown. TCRdb re-derived calls from the RACE reads in MiXCR, one entry per CDR3 protein. The repertoire includes 62,000 or so distinct CDR3 sequences, roughly 9.7% of them detected once, and 4% to 6% sits in the top ten. The study, taken as a whole, reports: The number of TCRs above 1 in 1000 frequency did not change after DPC sensitization.

V lost 1 base to trimming and J lost 4 bases, with 7 bases between them. The V gene's germline CDR1 is SEHNR and CDR2 FQNEAQ (reference sequence). The CDR3 has 13 amino acids. The material was whole blood, obtained in connection with sensitization to the hapten diphenylcyclopropenone (DPC). The clonotype comes from a woman between 50 and 59 years old with alopecia areata. Some clones in this sample may be carry-over from other donors' samples. The chain joins TRBV7-9 to TRBJ2-5; no definite D call. The CDR3 sequence: CASSLVRVETQYF. CDR3 bases: TGTGCCAGCAGCTTAGTTCGGGTAGAGACCCAGTACTTC.